What follows describes a single T cell receptor (beta chain). The study sequenced TCR beta in blood CD8+ and CD4+ T cells. Negative isolation yielded CD4+ and CD8+ T cells, and FACS enriched TEMRA cells. About 0.45 to 1 ug RNA was reverse transcribed with random hexamers. It was immunoSEQ multiplex PCR that amplified TCR beta CDR3 across 54 Vbeta and 13 Jbeta. Each CDR3 protein is one row after TCRdb ran MiXCR on the immunoSEQ multiplex PCR reads. There are 150,000 to 200,000 distinct CDR3 sequences in the sample; 93% occur only once, and 0.1% to 0.12% lies in the top ten. The data stem from a study of CD8 T cells in Susac syndrome. Germline-derived CDR1 and CDR2 are SNHLY and FYNNEI. The CDR3 is made up of 13 amino acids. After removal of 3 bases from V and 6 bases from J, the junction contained 2 bases not matched to a gene.

Material: CD4+ T cells from PBMCs. The V call is TRBV2, the J call TRBJ2-5; TRBD2 matches at 9 bases. This clonotype originated in a human donor in good health. The CDR3 loop is CASSEGLAQTQYF. CDR3 coding DNA: TGTGCCAGCAGTGAGGGACTAGCACAGACCCAGTACTTC.